This TCR beta chain was captured by sequencing in a study of cytomegalovirus exposure and HLA in healthy donors. PCR was performed using 60 Vbeta and 13 Jbeta primers. Measured with immunoSEQ multiplex PCR; TCRdb has only the in-frame clones, and not every one. The sample has roughly 160,000 clones; around 69% are singletons. About this clone itself: Its specificity is unknown.

Study-level results: In a later analysis, an Asian-associated ancestry cluster reportedly showed fewer N-insertions than the roughly 690-donor mean.

The origin of this receptor is a woman in her thirties in good health and CMV-seronegative. Sequenced sample: PBMCs.

The CDR3 sequence is CASSPGTSGLYNEQFF. CDR3 DNA: TGTGCCAGCAGCCCGGGGACTAGCGGGCTCTACAATGAGCAGTTCTTC. The rearrangement joins TRBV5-6 to TRBJ2-1, with 12 bases fitting TRBD2. There are 16 residues in the CDR3. V dropped 4 bases and J dropped 3; count of bases not matched to a gene: 5. From germline, CDR1 is SGHDT and CDR2 YYEEEE.